The rows below give T cell receptor beta chains drawn from one sample of a study of shared clonotypes between healthy human individuals. The assay was immunoSEQ multiplex PCR, and TCRdb's table has in-frame clones only and misses some. The sample has roughly 500,000 clones; roughly 80% are singletons. Sequencing was carried out using PBMCs. The receptors were sampled from a woman aged 40 to 49 in good health. Some clones in this sample may be carry-over from other donors' samples. Both conserved end residues are part of each CDR3. D genes are given only for firm matches. Size tells how often a clone was seen (once, few, many) or the class of an expanded clone, and some rows leave it out.

D: .
length: 13
size: .
J: TRBJ2-1
V: TRBV28
CDR3: CASRRYTYNEQFF
DNA: TGTGCCAGCAGGCGGTATACCTACAATGAGCAGTTCTTC

D: TRBD1
length: 15
size: .
J: TRBJ1-1
V: TRBV7-6
CDR3: CASSSRTGPNTEAFF
DNA: TGTGCCAGCAGCTCTCGGACAGGGCCGAACACTGAAGCTTTCTTT

D: .
length: 13
size: .
J: TRBJ2-7
V: TRBV14
CDR3: CASSPGSSYEQYF
DNA: TGTGCCAGCAGCCCAGGTTCCTCCTACGAGCAGTACTTC

D: TRBD2
length: 19
size: .
J: TRBJ2-3
V: TRBV7-2
CDR3: CASSLAQDWREGITDTQYF
DNA: TGTGCCAGCAGCTTAGCGCAGGACTGGCGGGAGGGCATCACAGATACGCAGTATTTT

D: .
length: 13
size: .
J: TRBJ2-3
V: TRBV5-4
CDR3: CASSWNQQDTQYF
DNA: TGTGCCAGCAGCTGGAATCAACAGGATACGCAGTATTTT

D: .
length: 15
size: .
J: TRBJ1-2
V: TRBV21-1
CDR3: CASSRSDRAGYGYTF
DNA: TGTGCCAGCAGCAGATCCGACAGGGCCGGGTATGGCTACACCTTC

D: TRBD1
length: 15
size: .
J: TRBJ1-3
V: TRBV9
CDR3: CASSVEGARGNTIYF
DNA: TGTGCCAGCAGCGTAGAGGGGGCGCGAGGAAACACCATATATTTT

D: TRBD1
length: 17
size: .
J: TRBJ1-4
V: TRBV7-8
CDR3: CASSPWGQRFTNEKLFF
DNA: TGTGCCAGCAGCCCGTGGGGACAGCGATTTACTAATGAAAAACTGTTTTTT

D: .
length: 14
size: few
J: TRBJ1-1
V: TRBV18
CDR3: CASSPEGVNTEAFF
DNA: TGTGCCAGCTCACCAGAGGGGGTCAACACTGAAGCTTTCTTT

D: TRBD2
length: 16
size: .
J: TRBJ2-7
V: TRBV4-2
CDR3: CASSQDGAGANYEQYF
DNA: TGTGCCAGCAGCCAAGATGGGGCGGGAGCTAACTACGAGCAGTACTTC

D: TRBD2
length: 17
size: .
J: TRBJ2-2
V: TRBV19
CDR3: CASRIGLAGGDTGELFF
DNA: TGTGCCAGTAGGATTGGACTAGCGGGAGGTGACACCGGGGAGCTGTTTTTT

D: .
length: 14
size: .
J: TRBJ2-3
V: TRBV9
CDR3: CASSVEAGLNTQYF
DNA: TGTGCCAGCAGCGTAGAGGCAGGGTTGAATACGCAGTATTTT

D: .
length: 13
size: .
J: TRBJ1-2
V: TRBV5-1
CDR3: CASSKDANYGYTF
DNA: TGCGCCAGCAGCAAGGACGCTAACTATGGCTACACCTTC

D: .
length: 16
size: .
J: TRBJ2-1
V: TRBV29-1
CDR3: CSVGGRGLGHYNEQFF
DNA: TGCAGCGTTGGGGGTAGAGGACTGGGGCATTACAATGAGCAGTTCTTC

D: .
length: 14
size: .
J: TRBJ1-1
V: TRBV7-3
CDR3: CASSLQGPGTEAFF
DNA: TGTGCCAGCAGCTTACAGGGGCCGGGCACTGAAGCTTTCTTT

D: TRBD2
length: 18
size: .
J: TRBJ2-7
V: TRBV28
CDR3: CASTGGLAEKNGYYEQYF
DNA: TGTGCCAGCACCGGGGGACTAGCGGAGAAAAACGGCTACTACGAGCAGTACTTC

D: .
length: 14
size: few
J: TRBJ1-1
V: TRBV5-1
CDR3: CASSLGVLNTEAFF
DNA: TGCGCCAGCAGCCTGGGGGTACTGAACACTGAAGCTTTCTTT

D: .
length: 16
size: .
J: TRBJ2-1
V: TRBV19
CDR3: CASSIPGPSSYNEQFF
DNA: TGTGCCAGTAGTATACCGGGTCCCAGCTCCTACAATGAGCAGTTCTTC

D: .
length: 13
size: .
J: TRBJ1-2
V: TRBV2
CDR3: CASSEVRPYGYTF
DNA: TGTGCCAGCAGTGAAGTCCGACCCTATGGCTACACCTTC

D: TRBD1
length: 17
size: .
J: TRBJ1-2
V: TRBV27
CDR3: CASSSYAGSGQGFGYTF
DNA: TGTGCCAGCAGTTCCTACGCCGGCTCCGGACAGGGCTTTGGCTACACCTTC

D: TRBD2
length: 18
size: .
J: TRBJ2-3
V: TRBV4-3
CDR3: CASSQDFGLAAYTDTQYF
DNA: TGCGCCAGCAGCCAGGATTTTGGACTAGCGGCATACACAGATACGCAGTATTTT

D: .
length: 16
size: .
J: TRBJ2-6
V: TRBV28
CDR3: CASSPPGGSGANVLTF
DNA: TGTGCCAGCAGTCCCCCTGGTGGCTCTGGGGCCAACGTCCTGACTTTC

D: TRBD2
length: 19
size: .
J: TRBJ2-7
V: TRBV27
CDR3: CASSFGAARASGSSYEQYF
DNA: TGTGCCAGCAGTTTTGGGGCCGCCCGGGCTAGCGGGAGCTCCTACGAGCAGTACTTC

D: .
length: 12
size: .
J: TRBJ2-5
V: TRBV5-6
CDR3: CASSFLKETQYF
DNA: TGTGCCAGCAGCTTCCTAAAAGAGACCCAGTACTTC

D: .
length: 14
size: .
J: TRBJ2-1
V: TRBV5-1
CDR3: CASSLGPTYNEQFF
DNA: TGCGCCAGCAGCTTGGGTCCTACCTACAATGAGCAGTTCTTC

D: .
length: 14
size: many
J: TRBJ1-1
V: TRBV6-1
CDR3: CASSEGPFNTEAFF
DNA: TGTGCCAGCAGTGAAGGTCCTTTCAACACTGAAGCTTTCTTT

D: .
length: 15
size: .
J: TRBJ2-3
V: TRBV7-3
CDR3: CASSLKGLRADTQYF
DNA: TGTGCCAGCAGCTTAAAGGGACTTCGTGCGGATACGCAGTATTTT

D: .
length: 13
size: .
J: TRBJ2-7
V: TRBV7-2
CDR3: CASRRDGSYEQYF
DNA: TGTGCCAGCAGGCGGGACGGCTCCTACGAGCAGTACTTC

D: TRBD2
length: 15
size: .
J: TRBJ2-1
V: TRBV18
CDR3: CASSAGLAGDNEQFF
DNA: TGTGCCAGCTCAGCAGGACTAGCGGGAGACAATGAGCAGTTCTTC

D: TRBD1
length: 12
size: .
J: TRBJ2-2
V: TRBV6-5
CDR3: CASDRGDGELFF
DNA: TGTGCCAGTGACAGGGGCGACGGGGAGCTGTTTTTT

D: .
length: 13
size: many
J: TRBJ1-2
V: TRBV7-9
CDR3: CASSRDTNYGYTF
DNA: TGTGCCAGCAGCCGAGACACTAACTATGGCTACACCTTC

D: .
length: 10
size: .
J: TRBJ1-2
V: TRBV19
CDR3: CARTANGYTF
DNA: TGTGCCAGGACAGCCAATGGCTACACCTTC

D: TRBD2
length: 16
size: .
J: TRBJ2-5
V: TRBV7-6
CDR3: CASSLSRAGAGETQYF
DNA: TGTGCCAGCAGCTTATCCCGAGCCGGAGCGGGGGAGACCCAGTACTTC

D: .
length: 14
size: .
J: TRBJ2-1
V: TRBV4-3
CDR3: CASSPARAGGEQFF
DNA: TGCGCCAGCAGCCCGGCCCGGGCCGGGGGTGAGCAGTTCTTC

D: .
length: 14
size: .
J: TRBJ2-3
V: TRBV29-1
CDR3: CSVGRGLSTDTQYF
DNA: TGCAGCGTTGGGAGGGGGCTGAGCACAGATACGCAGTATTTT

D: TRBD1
length: 14
size: .
J: TRBJ2-3
V: TRBV5-8
CDR3: CASDRGRRADTQYF
DNA: TGTGCCAGCGACAGGGGGCGGAGGGCAGATACGCAGTATTTT

D: .
length: 14
size: .
J: TRBJ2-3
V: TRBV29-1
CDR3: CSGQEGAPTDTQYF
DNA: TGCAGCGGCCAGGAGGGGGCGCCCACAGATACGCAGTATTTT

D: .
length: 13
size: .
J: TRBJ2-7
V: TRBV28
CDR3: CASSLPATYEQYF
DNA: TGTGCCAGCAGTCTTCCGGCAACCTACGAGCAGTACTTC

D: .
length: 17
size: few
J: TRBJ2-5
V: TRBV28
CDR3: CASSLPGSARSRETQYF
DNA: TGTGCCAGCAGTCTCCCGGGCTCGGCCCGTAGTAGGGAGACCCAGTACTTC

D: .
length: 15
size: .
J: TRBJ2-7
V: TRBV5-4
CDR3: CASSLEGGYGYEQYF
DNA: TGTGCCAGCAGCTTGGAAGGCGGGTACGGCTACGAGCAGTACTTC

D: TRBD1
length: 15
size: .
J: TRBJ2-3
V: TRBV6-1
CDR3: CASTLGTGDTDTQYF
DNA: TGTGCCAGCACCCTGGGGACAGGGGATACAGATACGCAGTATTTT

D: TRBD1
length: 15
size: .
J: TRBJ2-3
V: TRBV15
CDR3: CATSRAGGTTDTQYF
DNA: TGTGCCACCAGCAGAGCAGGGGGTACAACAGATACGCAGTATTTT

D: .
length: 17
size: once
J: TRBJ2-7
V: TRBV5-1
CDR3: CASSLRPAVQGSYEQYF
DNA: TGCGCCAGCAGCTTGCGACCCGCGGTTCAGGGATCCTACGAGCAGTACTTC

D: .
length: 13
size: .
J: TRBJ2-7
V: TRBV6-1
CDR3: CASHNKVEYEQYF
DNA: TGTGCCAGCCATAATAAGGTGGAATACGAGCAGTACTTC

D: TRBD1
length: 12
size: once
J: TRBJ1-2
V: TRBV5-8
CDR3: CASSLTDRGYTF
DNA: TGTGCCAGCAGCCTAACGGACAGGGGCTACACCTTC

D: .
length: 16
size: .
J: TRBJ2-1
V: TRBV6-5
CDR3: CASSYLTRGSYNEQFF
DNA: TGTGCCAGCAGTTATTTGACTAGAGGCTCCTACAATGAGCAGTTCTTC

D: .
length: 16
size: .
J: TRBJ2-1
V: TRBV18
CDR3: CASSPPTGQGDNEQFF
DNA: TGTGCCAGCTCACCACCCACGGGACAAGGTGACAATGAGCAGTTCTTC

D: .
length: 15
size: .
J: TRBJ2-5
V: TRBV5-4
CDR3: CASSTSGDPGETQYF
DNA: TGTGCCAGCAGCACAAGTGGGGACCCTGGAGAGACCCAGTACTTC

D: .
length: 11
size: .
J: TRBJ2-1
V: TRBV6-5
CDR3: CASRAAEIEFF
DNA: TGTGCCAGCAGGGCGGCTGAGATTGAGTTCTTC

D: .
length: 10
size: once
J: TRBJ2-1
V: TRBV1
CDR3: CTSSPGGQFF
DNA: TGCACCAGCAGCCCAGGGGGGCAGTTCTTC

D: .
length: 13
size: .
J: TRBJ2-2
V: TRBV11-2
CDR3: CASSPLVGGELFF
DNA: TGTGCCAGCAGCCCGCTTGTCGGCGGGGAGCTGTTTTTT

D: .
length: 16
size: .
J: TRBJ2-2
V: TRBV4-2
CDR3: CASSQEDLSPTGELFF
DNA: TGTGCCAGCAGCCAAGAGGATCTTAGTCCCACCGGGGAGCTGTTTTTT

D: .
length: 12
size: .
J: TRBJ1-1
V: TRBV5-3
CDR3: CASSPTTGFAFF
DNA: TGTGCCAGCAGCCCTACGACAGGATTTGCTTTCTTT

D: .
length: 13
size: .
J: TRBJ1-2
V: TRBV2
CDR3: CASSPDGAYGYTF
DNA: TGTGCCAGCAGCCCCGACGGGGCCTATGGCTACACCTTC

D: TRBD2
length: 15
size: .
J: TRBJ2-1
V: TRBV4-1
CDR3: CASSRGTSGYNEQFF
DNA: TGCGCCAGCAGCCGAGGGACTAGCGGATACAATGAGCAGTTCTTC

D: .
length: 15
size: .
J: TRBJ2-7
V: TRBV7-8
CDR3: CASSGLGWAGNEQYF
DNA: TGTGCCAGCAGCGGGCTGGGTTGGGCAGGGAACGAGCAGTACTTC

D: .
length: 13
size: .
J: TRBJ2-5
V: TRBV12-5
CDR3: CASGPGGTETQYF
DNA: TGTGCTAGTGGTCCCGGGGGAACGGAGACCCAGTACTTC

D: .
length: 14
size: many
J: TRBJ1-1
V: TRBV5-6
CDR3: CASSLGGPDPEAFF
DNA: TGTGCCAGCAGCTTGGGGGGACCGGATCCTGAAGCTTTCTTT

D: TRBD2
length: 15
size: .
J: TRBJ2-1
V: TRBV18
CDR3: CASSPPTSGYNEQFF
DNA: TGTGCCAGCTCACCACCTACTAGCGGTTACAATGAGCAGTTCTTC

D: .
length: 15
size: .
J: TRBJ2-2
V: TRBV10-3
CDR3: CAISPPGQNTGELFF
DNA: TGTGCCATCAGTCCTCCGGGACAGAACACCGGGGAGCTGTTTTTT